This T cell receptor (beta chain) was recovered during a study of shared clonotypes between healthy human individuals. The CDR3 length is 13 residues. Looked up from germline, CDR1 is SGHAT and CDR2 is FQNNGV. Trimming cost V 1 base and J 2 bases, with 6 bases left between them. Naive CD8 cells were CD45RO-negative, positively selected for CCR7, excluding terminally differentiated effector memory CD45RA+ cells. Every one of the donors was a Caucasian adult that lived in Nashville, Tennessee. General study findings and limits: The expectation was that sequencing depth would affect clonotype sharing among donors. Richness estimates generally favored naive over memory subsets.

About this clone: The antigen is unknown. The sample holds other DNA sequences that translate to the same CDR3.

Sequenced by immunoSEQ multiplex PCR; TCRdb stores in-frame clones only, minus some. The sample lists under 600,000 clones; roughly 98% were seen once. The receptor's source is a man aged 25 to 40 in good health. The specimen sequenced was naive CD8+ T cells sorted from blood. V usage is TRBV11-2 and J usage is TRBJ2-7; no clear D gene. CDR3 residues: CASSLGTPYEQYF. CDR3 nucleotide sequence: TGTGCCAGCAGCTTAGGAACCCCCTACGAGCAGTACTTC.